Below are 22 T cell receptor beta chains sequenced from a single sample in a study of blood T cell repertoires in COVID-19. Generated by immunoSEQ multiplex PCR, the TCRdb table keeps only in-frame clones and is missing some. The repertoire has approximately 130,000 clones, roughly four fifths of them found once; the top ten carry 10% to 15%. The sample comprised peripheral blood. These receptors all come from a human donor in a cohort sampled during active COVID-19.

This clone was detected a few times. This chain uses TRBV12-3 or TRBV12-4 with TRBJ2-1; 9 bases map to TRBD1. The CDR3 runs to 12 residues. V was clipped by 7 bases and J by 9 bases; unmatched bases: 4. In nucleotides, the CDR3 is TGTGCCAGCACCCGGGACAGGGTTGAGCAGTTCTTC. Translated: CASTRDRVEQFF.

The gene calls are TRBV7-9 and TRBJ1-3; D is unresolved. Germline lookup yields CDR1 SEHNR and CDR2 FQNEAQ (reference sequence). The CDR3 contains 14 residues. The V and J ends lost 3 bases and 2 bases respectively, with 8 bases between them. The CDR3 loop reads CASSFASAGNTIYF. CDR3 sequence (DNA): TGTGCCAGCAGCTTTGCGTCGGCTGGAAACACCATATATTTT. The full variable domain, with the rest looked up from reference TRBV7-9 and TRBJ1-3, is DTGVSQNPRHKITKRGQNVTFRCDPISEHNRLYWYRQTLGQGPEFLTYFQNEAQLEKSRLLSDRFSAERPKGSFSTLEIQRTEQGDSAMYLCASSFASAGNTIYFGEGSWLTVV.

This chain connects TRBV6-4 to TRBJ1-6; the D is unclear. Per germline, CDR1 MRHNA and CDR2 SNTAGT. Trimming removed 4 bases at V and 7 bases at J, with 11 bases between. The CDR3 has 14 amino acids. The CDR3 here is CASSGEHGNSPLHF. The CDR3 DNA reads as TGTGCCAGCAGTGGGGAGCACGGGAATTCACCCCTCCACTTT.

The V gene is TRBV7-6, the J gene TRBJ1-1; D is undetermined. The V end lost 5 bases, the J end lost 0 bases, and 19 bases lay between the germline ends. The CDR3 length is 17 residues. From germline, CDR1 is SGHVS and CDR2 FNYEAQ. The CDR3 reads CASSPKAGSYLNTEAFF. The CDR3 region has the DNA TGTGCCAGCAGCCCCAAAGCCGGGTCCTACCTGAACACTGAAGCTTTCTTT.

This clone appeared a few times. The genes are TRBV28 and TRBJ2-7; possibly TRBD2 for D (5 bases). The germline V and J ends were trimmed by 2 bases and 1 base, with 12 bases remaining between them. From germline, CDR1 is MDHEN and CDR2 SYDVKM. The CDR3 covers 15 residues. The CDR3 region has the DNA TGTGCCAGCAGTTTAGGAGGTATTTCGTCCTACGAGCAGTACTTC. Amino acid sequence: CASSLGGISSYEQYF.

The chain carries TRBV2 and TRBJ2-5; possibly TRBD1 for D (5 bases). V gave up 0 bases and J gave up 5 bases, with 13 bases separating them. The CDR3 is 15 amino acids. Germline CDR1 and CDR2: SNHLY and FYNNEI. CDR3 nucleotide sequence: TGTGCCAGCAGTGAAGCGAATCAGGGATTGGAGACCCAGTACTTC. Translated, it gives CASSEANQGLETQYF.

The chain carries TRBV9 and TRBJ2-3; 8 bases match TRBD2. The CDR3 consists of 16 residues. V lost 3 bases, J lost 4 bases, and 10 bases stayed unmatched. CDR1 and CDR2 from the germline V gene are SGDLS and YYNGEE. In DNA form, the CDR3 reads TGTGCCAGCAGCGCAAAAAGCGGGGGCGGGCCAGATACGCAGTATTTT. Translated: CASSAKSGGGPDTQYF. The full variable domain, with the rest looked up from reference TRBV9 and TRBJ2-3, is DSGVTQTPKHLITATGQRVTLRCSPRSGDLSVYWYQQSLDQGLQFLIQYYNGEERAKGNILERFSAQQFPDLHSELNLSSLELGDSALYFCASSAKSGGGPDTQYFGPGTRLTVL.

The chain has TRBV10-3 and TRBJ2-3, with TRBD2 identical over 8 bases. Germline V gene sequence: CDR1 ENHRY, CDR2 SYGVKD. The CDR3 has 15 amino acids. The junction had 8 bases not matched to a gene; V was cut back by 5 bases and J by 4 bases. CDR3 sequence reads: CAISSGTRVPDTQYF. The CDR3 DNA reads as TGTGCCATCAGTTCAGGGACTAGGGTCCCAGATACGCAGTATTTT.

J is TRBJ1-2 and V is TRBV10-3; TRBD1 matches 11 bases. Germline V gene data show CDR1 as ENHRY and CDR2 as SYGVKD. The J segment lost 7 bases and the V segment lost 5 bases, leaving 9 bases of the junction unmatched. This CDR3 region has 15 residues. CDR3 sequence: CAISFPGQGAPGYTF. DNA of the CDR3: TGTGCCATCAGTTTCCCCGGACAGGGGGCGCCTGGCTACACCTTC.

CDR3 in amino acids: CASSLVVQAGTDTQYF. CDR3 DNA: TGTGCCAGCAGCTTAGTGGTGCAAGCGGGCACAGATACGCAGTATTTT. The chain links TRBV11-2 to TRBJ2-3, with D possibly TRBD2 on 5 matching bases. The CDR3 runs 16 residues. CDR1 is SGHAT and CDR2 is FQNNGV in the germline V gene. The germline V and J ends were trimmed by 1 base and 1 base, with 12 bases remaining between them.

The V call is TRBV7-8, the J call TRBJ1-4; TRBD1 is a possible D gene (5 bases). This CDR3 comprises 15 residues. The germline V gene has CDR1 SGHVS and CDR2 FQNEAQ. V dropped 4 bases and J dropped 6 bases, with 15 bases sitting between them. The CDR3 nucleotides are TGTGCCAGCAGCTCCCTGGGGGGGGGTTATGAAAAACTGTTTTTT. Residues: CASSSLGGGYEKLFF.

This chain joins TRBV9 and TRBJ1-3; D remains unclear. Germline V gene data show CDR1 as SGDLS and CDR2 as YYNGEE. This CDR3 is 13 amino acids long. The ends were cut back, 4 bases at V and 1 base at J, with 6 bases in the middle. The CDR3 loop is CASSPGSGNTIYF. The CDR3 region has the DNA TGTGCCAGCAGCCCCGGGTCTGGAAACACCATATATTTT.

The chain has TRBV19 and TRBJ2-1, with 10 bases identical to TRBD1. The CDR3 is 15 residues long. Unmatched junction bases numbered 9, after V lost 3 bases and J lost 10 bases. Germline assignment: CDR1 LNHDA and CDR2 SQIVND (reference sequence). CDR3 sequence: CASSIPGQGMAEQFF. CDR3 bases: TGTGCCAGTAGTATCCCGGGACAGGGGATGGCAGAGCAGTTCTTC. The full variable domain, with the rest looked up from reference TRBV19 and TRBJ2-1, is DGGITQSPKYLFRKEGQNVTLSCEQNLNHDAMYWYRQDPGQGLRLIYYSQIVNDFQKGDIAEGYSVSREKKESFPLTVTSAQKNPTAFYLCASSIPGQGMAEQFFGPGTRLTVL.

This clone came up once. The V gene is TRBV3-1 (or the pseudogene TRBV3-2), the J gene TRBJ1-2, with D tentatively TRBD1 (6 bases). V lost 4 bases and J lost 8, with 11 bases in between. Germline V CDR1 and CDR2: LGHDT, YNNKEL (reference sequence). The CDR3 has 12 residues. The CDR3 spells CASSPGTGGYTF. In nucleotides, the CDR3 is TGTGCCAGCAGCCCAGGAACAGGGGGCTACACCTTC.

The rearrangement joins TRBV7-8 to TRBJ1-6, with 11 positions matching TRBD1. This CDR3 is built from 16 residues. Germline CDR1 SGHVS, CDR2 FQNEAQ. V lost 1 base and J lost 6; bases outside the gene matches: 2. The CDR3 loop is CASSLGTGGLNSPLHF. The CDR3 nucleotides are TGTGCCAGCAGCTTAGGGACAGGGGGCCTTAATTCACCCCTCCACTTT. Full variable domain (rest looked up from reference TRBV7-8 and TRBJ1-6): GAGVSQSPRYKVAKRGQDVALRCDPISGHVSLFWYQQALGQGPEFLTYFQNEAQLDKSGLPSDRFFAERPEGSVSTLKIQRTQQEDSAVYLCASSLGTGGLNSPLHFGNGTRLTVT.

This clone showed up just once. The chain links TRBV6-5 to TRBJ2-1, with a possible D match to TRBD2 (7 bases). CDR3 size: 16 residues. Trimming removed 2 bases at V and 3 bases at J, with 14 bases between. The germline V gene encodes CDR1 MNHEY and CDR2 SVGAGI. CDR3 DNA sequence: TGTGCCAGCAGTTACAAGGGCGGGGGCCACTACAATGAGCAGTTCTTC. As protein: CASSYKGGGHYNEQFF.

The chain is built from TRBV10-3 and TRBJ1-5, with D unclear. The CDR3 is made up of 15 amino acids. From germline, CDR1 is ENHRY and CDR2 SYGVKD. Trimming removed 6 bases at V and 0 bases at J, with 12 bases between. For the CDR3, the DNA is TGTGCCATCAGGGAGGGCGGAAATAGCAATCAGCCCCAGCATTTT. Protein sequence: CAIREGGNSNQPQHF.

The V and J genes are TRBV30 and TRBJ2-1, with TRBD1 matching 7 bases. J was trimmed by 5 bases and V by 5 bases; bases with no gene match: 6. This CDR3 is 13 amino acids long. CDR1 is GTSNPN, CDR2 SVGIG, per germline (reference sequence). CDR3 in amino acids: CAWAGGKNNEQFF. The DNA of the CDR3 is TGTGCCTGGGCAGGGGGAAAGAACAATGAGCAGTTCTTC.

The chain links TRBV4-1 to TRBJ2-7, with D perhaps TRBD1 (5 bases). Trimming removed 1 base at V and 2 bases at J, with 9 bases between. The CDR3 length is 14 residues. The germline gives CDR1 MGHRA, CDR2 YSYEKL. CDR3 nucleotide sequence: TGCGCCAGCAGCCAAGTGGACATTACCTACGAGCAGTACTTC. Protein product: CASSQVDITYEQYF.

The chain carries TRBV27 and TRBJ2-5; perhaps TRBD2 as D (6 bases). Germline loops: CDR1 MNHEY, CDR2 SMNVEV (reference sequence). The V end lost 5 bases, the J end lost 7 bases, and 20 bases lay between the germline ends. The CDR3 is 15 amino acids. CDR3 amino acids: CASSRTGTASLTQYF. Here the CDR3 DNA reads TGTGCCAGCAGTCGTACCGGGACTGCCTCTTTGACCCAGTACTTC.

For this clone: Other DNA variants within this sample encode the same CDR3. The rearrangement links TRBV9 to TRBJ1-2, with D unresolved. The V and J ends lost 2 bases and 2 bases respectively, with 10 bases between them. This CDR3 contains 14 residues. Germline CDR1 SGDLS, CDR2 YYNGEE. Written as DNA, the CDR3 is TGTGCCAGCAGCGTCGGAGGAGGGAACTATGGCTACACCTTC. It encodes CASSVGGGNYGYTF.

The chain joins TRBV5-1 to TRBJ1-2; 7 bases are a match to TRBD1. The CDR3 is made up of 15 amino acids. From germline, CDR1 is SGHRS and CDR2 YFSETQ. V was pared by 4 bases and J by 6 bases, with 12 bases of the junction left unmatched. CDR3 DNA: TGCGCCAGCAGCCTGGTGGCAGGGGGGAAGAATGGCTACACCTTC. Translating it yields CASSLVAGGKNGYTF.